This T cell receptor beta chain was obtained from a study of T cell responses to AZD1222 COVID-19 vaccine. The study, taken as a whole, reports: Unmutated variant regions are reportedly the target of nearly half of TCRs that are spike-specific.

In regard to this clone: What it binds is unknown.

V lost 7 bases to trimming and J lost 3 bases; unmatched junction nucleotides: 8. Germline V gives CDR1 MDHEN, CDR2 SYDVKM. The CDR3 loop spans 14 amino acids. Only in-frame clones appear in the TCRdb table, and some are missing; sequencing was by immunoSEQ multiplex PCR. The data hold 100,000 to 150,000 clones, with around 89% observed a single time. This rearrangement joins TRBV28 to TRBJ2-7, with TRBD1 matching 8 bases. The sequencing here drew on peripheral blood, taken on day 0 of AZD1222 vaccination. The TCR was taken from an adult in good health. The CDR3 DNA follows: TGTGCCAGCATAGAGAGGACAGGGAACTACGAGCAGTACTTC. It specifies CASIERTGNYEQYF.